This TCR beta chain was captured by sequencing in a study of CD8 T cells in Susac syndrome. RNA, at about 0.45 to 1 ug, was reverse transcribed with random hexamers. The TCR beta CDR3 was amplified by immunoSEQ multiplex PCR across 54 Vbeta, 13 Jbeta. TCRdb itself ran the immunoSEQ multiplex PCR reads through MiXCR, one entry per CDR3 protein. The sample contains some 400,000 distinct CDR3 sequences, 75% to 90% of which appear only once. What was sequenced was CD8+ T cells from PBMCs. The source of this sequence is a human donor with multiple sclerosis.

The CDR3 region is CSAASGRYNEQFF. In DNA form, the CDR3 reads TGCAGTGCCGCTAGCGGGAGATACAATGAGCAGTTCTTC. This chain connects TRBV20-1 to TRBJ2-1, with TRBD2 identical over 10 bases. Per the germline V gene, CDR1 is DFQATT and CDR2 is SNEGSKA (reference sequence). Losses at the gene ends were 6 bases for V and 4 bases for J; bases not matched to a gene: 3. CDR3 length equals 13 residues.